This T cell receptor beta chain was found in a study of OX40 agonist ivuxolimab in advanced cancers. Study-wide background: The mean age was approximately 60 years, ranging from about 20 to 79, with about 87% of participants male.

About this clone: Its target is unknown.

If patients had autoimmune disease history or systemic immunosuppression, they were excluded. With baseline, cycle 4 day 1, and cycle 7 day 1 as timepoints, blood was sampled. Germline values: CDR1 SGHRS, CDR2 YFSETQ. This CDR3 contains 14 residues. V was pared by 0 bases and J by 8 bases, with 12 bases between. Some clones are missing from TCRdb's copy, which holds only in-frame ones; the method was immunoSEQ multiplex PCR. Of roughly 47,000 clones listed, about 89% are singletons. Study-level results: Within 6 weeks, CD4+ and CD8+ blood T cells expanded clonally at 0.1 to 3.0 mg/kg.

This TCR came from an adult with an advanced solid tumor such as melanoma, head and neck, liver or kidney cancer. The chain couples TRBV5-1 to TRBJ1-5; D is uncertain. The material sequenced was CD4+ or CD8+ T cells sorted from blood, taken in a trial of the OX40 agonist ivuxolimab. The CDR3 region is CASSLGILCKPQHF. The CDR3 DNA reads as TGCGCCAGCAGCTTGGGGATTTTGTGCAAGCCCCAGCATTTT.